A single TCR beta chain is shown here with its context. Its antigen is still unknown. The data were obtained in a study of OX40 agonist ivuxolimab in advanced cancers. People who had autoimmune disease history or systemic immunosuppression were excluded. The CDR3 covers 15 residues. Trimming pared 5 bases from V and 5 bases from J, leaving 15 bases between. The germline V gene encodes CDR1 LNHDA and CDR2 SQIVND (reference sequence). Regarding the study as a whole: More expanded clones were found, on average, in CD8+ than in CD4+ T cells.

Profiling relied on immunoSEQ multiplex PCR, and the TCRdb table lists in-frame clones only, not all of them. The table shows fewer than 95,000 clones, with about 81% occurring only once. The rearrangement joins TRBV19 to TRBJ1-4; D gene uncertain. Sample: CD4+ or CD8+ T cells sorted from blood, taken in a trial of the OX40 agonist ivuxolimab. The TCR sequence derives from an adult with an advanced solid tumor such as melanoma, head and neck, liver or kidney cancer. In nucleotides, the CDR3 is TGTGCCAGTAGTCCCCAGCGGACGGGGAATGAAAAACTGTTTTTT. As protein: CASSPQRTGNEKLFF. The entire variable domain, with the rest obtained from reference TRBV19 and TRBJ1-4, is as follows: DGGITQSPKYLFRKEGQNVTLSCEQNLNHDAMYWYRQDPGQGLRLIYYSQIVNDFQKGDIAEGYSVSREKKESFPLTVTSAQKNPTAFYLCASSPQRTGNEKLFFGSGTQLSVL.